This is a list of T cell receptor beta chains from one sample in a study of T cells of healthy individuals. MiXCR was run by TCRdb on the 5' RACE reads, yielding one entry per CDR3 protein. The sample comprises 60,000 to 75,000 distinct CDR3 sequences, 15% to 20% of which are singletons, and around 4.7% rests with the top ten. These receptors all come from a human donor in good health. CDR3s include the opening cysteine and the closing phenylalanine or tryptophan. D genes are given only for firm matches. Clone sizes are given selectively: once, few, many, or a class where the clone is expanded.

TRBJ2-3,NA,TRBV29-1,many,CSVGSLRQSDTDTQYF,TGCAGCGTAGGGAGCTTACGTCAGTCCGACACAGATACGCAGTATTTT
TRBJ2-1,TRBD2,TRBV20-1,many,CSASGVAGGLSYNEQFF,TGCAGTGCTAGCGGGGTGGCGGGAGGCCTATCCTACAATGAGCAGTTCTTC
TRBJ1-2,NA,TRBV12-3/TRBV12-4,NA,CASSLGRGGYTF,TGTGCCAGCAGTTTAGGAAGGGGTGGCTACACCTTC
TRBJ2-7,NA,TRBV6-5,NA,CASSYQSGDYEQYF,TGTGCCAGCAGTTACCAAAGCGGAGACTACGAGCAGTACTTC
TRBJ2-7,NA,TRBV4-1,many,CASSQEGEYSYEQYF,TGCGCCAGCAGCCAAGAAGGAGAGTACTCCTACGAGCAGTACTTC
TRBJ2-3,NA,TRBV6-1,NA,CASSDVDGFTGTQYF,TGTGCCAGCAGTGACGTTGACGGATTCACTGGTACGCAGTATTTT
TRBJ1-2,NA,TRBV30,few,CAWSVQANYGYTF,TGTGCCTGGAGTGTACAGGCCAACTATGGCTACACCTTC
TRBJ2-1,TRBD2,TRBV19,many,CASSAQRGPNEQFF,TGTGCCAGTAGTGCCCAGCGGGGGCCCAATGAGCAGTTCTTC
TRBJ2-3,NA,TRBV5-5,NA,CASSPAVASTDTQYF,TGTGCCAGCAGCCCGGCGGTGGCTAGCACAGATACGCAGTATTTT
TRBJ1-3,TRBD1,TRBV7-9,few,CASSRGTGSGNTIYF,TGTGCCAGCAGCAGAGGGACAGGCTCTGGAAACACCATATATTTT
TRBJ1-3,NA,TRBV5-1,few,CASSSSDSGNTIYF,TGCGCCAGCAGCTCCTCGGACTCTGGAAACACCATATATTTT
TRBJ1-1,NA,TRBV5-1,NA,CASSLVPGETEAFF,TGCGCCAGCAGCTTGGTCCCAGGGGAAACTGAAGCTTTCTTT
TRBJ2-5,TRBD2,TRBV7-9,NA,CASSLGLAGSGETQYF,TGTGCCAGCAGCTTGGGACTAGCGGGCTCCGGGGAGACCCAGTACTTC
TRBJ1-2,TRBD1,TRBV3-1,many,CASSHSGTGGTNYGYTF,TGTGCCAGCAGCCATTCAGGGACAGGGGGCACTAACTATGGCTACACCTTC
TRBJ2-2,TRBD2,TRBV13,many,CASSLRLAGITGELFF,TGTGCCAGCAGCTTAAGACTAGCGGGAATCACCGGGGAGCTGTTTTTT
TRBJ2-7,NA,TRBV2,NA,CASSEMQGITYEQYF,TGTGCCAGCAGTGAAATGCAGGGAATTACCTACGAGCAGTACTTC
TRBJ2-7,NA,TRBV29-1,many,CSVELSYEQYF,TGCAGCGTTGAACTGTCCTACGAGCAGTACTTC
TRBJ2-5,NA,TRBV24-1,few,CATSDPVGAGETQYF,TGTGCCACCAGTGACCCCGTTGGGGCCGGAGAGACCCAGTACTTC
TRBJ2-3,NA,TRBV2,NA,CASYVGGSTDTQYF,TGTGCCAGCTATGTGGGAGGTAGCACAGATACGCAGTATTTT
TRBJ2-3,TRBD1,TRBV3-1,few,CASSQLGTGGRADTQYF,TGTGCCAGCAGCCAACTAGGGACAGGGGGTAGGGCAGATACGCAGTATTTT
TRBJ2-7,TRBD2,TRBV25-1,NA,CASSGSGTSGKSSYEQYF,TGTGCCAGCAGTGGTTCCGGGACTAGCGGGAAGAGCTCCTACGAGCAGTACTTC
TRBJ2-1,NA,TRBV3-1,few,CASSPELGPYNEQFF,TGTGCCAGCAGCCCCGAACTAGGCCCATACAATGAGCAGTTCTTC
TRBJ2-1,TRBD1,TRBV10-3,many,CAISGQGSNNEQFF,TGTGCCATCAGTGGACAGGGTAGTAACAATGAGCAGTTCTTC
TRBJ2-6,NA,TRBV4-2,many,CASSPAVLADSFSGANVLTF,TGTGCCAGCAGCCCAGCTGTCCTTGCGGACTCCTTCTCTGGGGCCAACGTCCTGACTTTC
TRBJ1-6,NA,TRBV11-1,many,CATSEGVPPLHF,TGTGCCACCTCGGAGGGTGTGCCACCCCTCCACTTT
TRBJ2-1,TRBD2,TRBV11-2,many,CASSLTSGGGHNEQFF,TGTGCCAGCAGCTTAACTAGCGGGGGTGGGCACAATGAGCAGTTCTTC
TRBJ2-3,NA,TRBV7-2,many,CASSLGGTLLDTQYF,TGTGCCAGCAGCTTGGGTGGGACATTGCTAGATACGCAGTATTTT
TRBJ2-1,TRBD2,TRBV24-1,few,CATSVGLAGYNEQFF,TGTGCCACCAGTGTGGGACTAGCGGGATACAATGAGCAGTTCTTC
TRBJ1-5,NA,TRBV29-1,NA,CSAEEVYSNQPQHF,TGCAGCGCCGAAGAAGTTTATAGCAATCAGCCCCAGCATTTT
TRBJ2-1,TRBD2,TRBV7-2,few,CASSSRTSGSLRSHEQFF,TGTGCCAGCAGCTCAAGGACTAGCGGGAGTTTGCGTAGCCATGAGCAGTTCTTC
TRBJ2-7,NA,TRBV2,NA,CAGARADTYEQYF,TGTGCCGGAGCGCGGGCTGATACCTACGAGCAGTACTTC
TRBJ1-1,TRBD1,TRBV4-1,many,CASSQETLWLDRVVTEAFF,TGCGCCAGCAGCCAAGAGACGCTATGGTTAGACAGGGTGGTTACTGAAGCTTTCTTT
TRBJ1-3,TRBD1,TRBV20-1,many,CSAWTGLSGNTIYF,TGCAGTGCGTGGACAGGGCTCTCTGGAAACACCATATATTTT
TRBJ2-2,TRBD1,TRBV7-9,NA,CASSPGQGELFF,TGTGCCAGCAGCCCGGGACAGGGGGAGCTGTTTTTT
TRBJ2-5,TRBD1,TRBV2,NA,CASRKDRAETQYF,TGTGCCAGCAGGAAAGACAGGGCTGAGACCCAGTACTTC
TRBJ2-5,TRBD2,TRBV5-1,many,CASSLVASGETQYF,TGCGCCAGCAGCTTGGTTGCTAGCGGGGAGACCCAGTACTTC
TRBJ2-1,NA,TRBV10-3,NA,CAISESGGEQFF,TGTGCCATCAGTGAGTCCGGGGGTGAGCAGTTCTTC
TRBJ2-3,TRBD2,TRBV29-1,many,CSVDGTSGRKTDTQYF,TGCAGCGTGGACGGGACTAGCGGGAGGAAAACAGATACGCAGTATTTT
TRBJ2-3,NA,TRBV27,few,CASMEGSSTDTQYF,TGTGCCAGCATGGAGGGGAGTAGCACAGATACGCAGTATTTT
TRBJ2-2,NA,TRBV4-1,NA,CASSQGIVKRAINGVGELFF,TGCGCCAGCAGCCAAGGGATAGTGAAGAGGGCGATAAACGGGGTTGGGGAGCTGTTTTTT
TRBJ2-7,NA,TRBV28,few,CASSLEITLTSSYEQYF,TGTGCCAGCAGTTTAGAAATAACGTTGACTAGCTCCTACGAGCAGTACTTC
TRBJ2-5,NA,TRBV3-1,NA,CASSHGYQETQYF,TGTGCCAGCAGCCACGGATACCAAGAGACCCAGTACTTC
TRBJ2-7,NA,TRBV28,many,CASSEDQTYEQYF,TGTGCCAGCAGTGAAGACCAAACCTACGAGCAGTACTTC
TRBJ2-5,NA,TRBV7-9,few,CASSPSRVQETQYF,TGTGCCAGCAGCCCATCCAGGGTACAAGAGACCCAGTACTTC
TRBJ1-5,NA,TRBV2,few,CASRLTGIGYQPQHF,TGTGCCAGCAGGCTAACAGGGATCGGGTATCAGCCCCAGCATTTT
TRBJ1-1,NA,TRBV7-9,once,CASSLKSTIGEGIEAFF,TGTGCCAGCAGCTTAAAATCTACGATAGGGGAAGGAATAGAAGCTTTCTTT
TRBJ2-5,TRBD1,TRBV5-4,few,CASSLIGDRQETQYF,TGTGCCAGCAGCTTGATCGGGGACAGACAAGAGACCCAGTACTTC
TRBJ2-6,NA,TRBV6-5,NA,CASRLTRTSGANVLTF,TGTGCCAGCAGGTTAACAAGAACCTCTGGGGCCAACGTCCTGACTTTC
TRBJ2-3,TRBD2,TRBV29-1,many,CSVRGIGTDTQYF,TGCAGCGTGCGGGGGATCGGCACAGATACGCAGTATTTT
TRBJ2-7,NA,TRBV28,few,CASTTPRGNYYEQYF,TGTGCCAGCACAACACCCAGGGGCAACTACTACGAGCAGTACTTC